This T cell receptor (beta chain) is drawn from a study of T cell repertoires in ileal Crohn's disease. Across the study: Less than 45% were active smokers at surgery; median disease duration was 7.9 years.

Time point here: neoterminal ileum biopsy at postoperative endoscopy, about 6 months after surgery. V lost 2 bases, J lost 4 bases, and 7 bases lay in between. Germline-derived CDR1 and CDR2 are SGHTA and FQGTGA. The CDR3 length is 13 residues. The method was immunoSEQ multiplex PCR; TCRdb's version includes in-frame clones alone and lacks a portion of them. The sample has 4,000 or so clones, around four fifths seen once; the top ten hold about 12%. This clone was seen a handful of times. Its target is unknown. Findings and limits, study-wide: Clonality above 26.8% at surgery always came with endoscopic recurrence. Active smokers at surgery had more clonal expansions than non-smokers.

The sample comprised ileal tissue. The chain uses TRBV7-3 and TRBJ2-3; the D is unclear. The receptor was isolated from an adult with Crohn's disease. The chain's CDR3 is CASSLFSPDTQYF. The CDR3 nucleotides are TGTGCCAGCAGCTTATTTTCTCCAGATACGCAGTATTTT.